This TCR beta chain was found in a study of cytomegalovirus exposure and HLA in healthy donors. Notes on the study in general: According to a later analysis, most TCR beta chains associated with CMV appeared HLA-restricted.

The PCR was carried out with 60 Vbeta primers and 13 Jbeta primers. The repertoire was sequenced with immunoSEQ multiplex PCR; TCRdb's copy has only in-frame clones and lacks some. The repertoire holds approximately 100,000 clones, roughly 80% seen once, with 4.1% in the top ten. J lost 5 bases, V lost 4 bases, and 9 bases had no gene match. CDR3 size: 15 residues. CDR1 is SGHRS and CDR2 is YFSETQ in the germline V gene. As regards this clone: Its antigen is not known.

The receptor comes from a man between 35 and 55 years old in good health and CMV-seronegative. The chain is built from TRBV5-1 and TRBJ2-4, with 7 nucleotides matching TRBD2. Specimen: PBMCs. DNA for the CDR3: TGCGCCAGCAGCCCGGATCCAGCGGGGCAAAACATTCAGTACTTC. The encoded protein is CASSPDPAGQNIQYF.